This T cell receptor (beta chain) originates from a study of blood T cell repertoires in COVID-19. With V trimmed by 3 bases and J by 3 bases, 3 bases remained unmatched. In germline, CDR1 is SGHAT, CDR2 FQNNGV. CDR3 length equals 14 residues. Source study methods: Researchers report that nucleated cell counts were estimated from reference gene primer amplification. Here immunoSEQ multiplex PCR was the method, and the copy in TCRdb shows in-frame clones only, minus some. That table gives V, J and clone size, and the DNA gave D and trimming. Among 87,000 or so clones, around 84% were seen once, and the ten largest hold about 20%.

Specimen: peripheral blood. This sequence was found in a woman older than 75 in a cohort sampled during active or convalescent COVID-19. V usage is TRBV11-2 and J usage is TRBJ2-5; TRBD2 agrees at 8 bases. This chain's CDR3 is CASSFSGSKETQYF. CDR3 bases: TGTGCCAGCAGCTTCAGCGGGAGTAAAGAGACCCAGTACTTC.